A selection of T cell receptor beta chains follows, all from one sample in a study of shared clonotypes between healthy human individuals. Data came from immunoSEQ multiplex PCR; TCRdb stores just in-frame clones and leaves some out. This sample has millions of clones; around 95% occur once, and the top ten carry about 0.13%. Sequenced material: naive CD4+ T cells sorted from blood. The source of these receptors is a man aged 18 to 29 in good health. Each CDR3 is given without its conserved first and last residue. A D gene is named only where the DNA matches it firmly. The listing skips clone size in some rows; elsewhere it reads once, few, many or a size class.

V gene: TRBV7-9
CDR3 length: 12
clone size: NA
D gene: NA
CDR3 protein: ASSLSNNYNEQF

V gene: TRBV10-2
CDR3 length: 11
clone size: NA
D gene: NA
CDR3 protein: ASIPRPDGEQY

V gene: TRBV7-9
CDR3 length: 12
clone size: NA
D gene: NA
CDR3 protein: ASSLETSSYEQY

V gene: TRBV27
CDR3 length: 12
clone size: NA
D gene: TRBD1
CDR3 protein: ASSPGQGNEKLF

V gene: TRBV5-1
CDR3 length: 16
clone size: NA
D gene: TRBD2
CDR3 protein: ASSPRTSGSNGANVLT

V gene: TRBV7-2
CDR3 length: 13
clone size: NA
D gene: NA
CDR3 protein: ASSLGSLGGNTIY

V gene: TRBV6-5
CDR3 length: 12
clone size: NA
D gene: TRBD1
CDR3 protein: ASSHGQGSYEQY

V gene: TRBV6-6
CDR3 length: 11
clone size: NA
D gene: NA
CDR3 protein: ASSTRDTGELF

V gene: TRBV11-2
CDR3 length: 14
clone size: once
D gene: TRBD2
CDR3 protein: ASETSGLLLTGELF

V gene: TRBV4-1
CDR3 length: 14
clone size: NA
D gene: TRBD1
CDR3 protein: ASSQNDRGVADTQY

V gene: TRBV7-6
CDR3 length: 13
clone size: NA
D gene: NA
CDR3 protein: ASSLALSAGNTIY

V gene: TRBV6-1
CDR3 length: 14
clone size: NA
D gene: NA
CDR3 protein: ASSEAGRAGNSPLH

V gene: TRBV9
CDR3 length: 12
clone size: NA
D gene: TRBD1
CDR3 protein: ASSPAGGGQPQH

V gene: TRBV9
CDR3 length: 11
clone size: NA
D gene: NA
CDR3 protein: ASSSGSDYGYT

V gene: TRBV7-8
CDR3 length: 12
clone size: NA
D gene: NA
CDR3 protein: ASSLSLIQETQY

V gene: TRBV27
CDR3 length: 13
clone size: NA
D gene: NA
CDR3 protein: ASSYLQGYNSPLH

V gene: TRBV10-3
CDR3 length: 13
clone size: NA
D gene: NA
CDR3 protein: AISVMGKTGNTIY

V gene: TRBV6-5
CDR3 length: 12
clone size: NA
D gene: NA
CDR3 protein: ASSATGTGNTIY

V gene: TRBV14
CDR3 length: 12
clone size: NA
D gene: NA
CDR3 protein: ASSLYRDSYEQY

V gene: TRBV5-1
CDR3 length: 13
clone size: NA
D gene: TRBD2
CDR3 protein: ASSQGLAGAYEQY

V gene: TRBV5-4
CDR3 length: 9
clone size: NA
D gene: NA
CDR3 protein: ASSLENSWG

V gene: TRBV7-9
CDR3 length: 11
clone size: NA
D gene: TRBD1
CDR3 protein: ASSAGQNSPLH